The source of this TCR beta chain is a study of T-cell memory formation after mild COVID-19. Study summary: Largely, the TCR clusters proved donor specific.

Comments on this clonotype: Its antigen is as yet unknown.

Whole-study findings and limits: Contracting clones localized mainly to CM and EM when CD4+ and mainly to EMRA when CD8+.

TCRdb processed the 5' RACE reads anew with MiXCR; each CDR3 protein has one entry. Of approximately 350,000 distinct CDR3 sequences listed, approximately 15% are singletons. Sample: PBMCs or a T cell subset sorted from them (not recorded which). This clonotype originated in a man between 18 and 35 years old who had mild COVID-19 (a few samples of this study predate the infection). Cell type and time point are not known.

In DNA, the CDR3 is TGTGCCATCGCAACCGCAGATACGCAGTATTTT. Protein sequence: CAIATADTQYF. The chain links TRBV10-3 to TRBJ2-3; D gene unclear. V lost 8 bases, J lost 4 bases, and 7 bases lay in between. From germline, CDR1 is ENHRY and CDR2 SYGVKD. The CDR3 extends over 11 amino acids.